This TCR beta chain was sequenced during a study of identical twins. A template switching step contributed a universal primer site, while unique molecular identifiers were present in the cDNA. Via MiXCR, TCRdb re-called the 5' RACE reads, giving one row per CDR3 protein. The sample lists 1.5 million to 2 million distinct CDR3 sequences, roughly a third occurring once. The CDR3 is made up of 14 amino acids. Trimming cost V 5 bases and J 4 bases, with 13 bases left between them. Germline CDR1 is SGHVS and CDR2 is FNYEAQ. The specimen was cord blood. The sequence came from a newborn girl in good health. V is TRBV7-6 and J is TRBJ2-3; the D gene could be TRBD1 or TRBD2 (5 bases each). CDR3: CASSRSWDADTQYF. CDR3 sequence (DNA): TGTGCCAGCAGCCGATCCTGGGACGCAGATACGCAGTATTTT.